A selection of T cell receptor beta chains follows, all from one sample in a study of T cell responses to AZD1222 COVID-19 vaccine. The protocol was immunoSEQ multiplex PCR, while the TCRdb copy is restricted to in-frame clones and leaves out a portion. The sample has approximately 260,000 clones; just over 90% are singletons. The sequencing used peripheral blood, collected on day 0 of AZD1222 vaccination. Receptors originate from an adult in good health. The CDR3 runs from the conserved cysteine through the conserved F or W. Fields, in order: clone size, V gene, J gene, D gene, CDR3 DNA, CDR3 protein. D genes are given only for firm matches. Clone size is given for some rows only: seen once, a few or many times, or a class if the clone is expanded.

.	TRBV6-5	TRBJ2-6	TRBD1	TGTGCCAGCACCGGGACAGCTGGGGCCAACGTCCTGACTTTC	CASTGTAGANVLTF
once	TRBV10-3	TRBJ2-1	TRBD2	TGTGCCATCAGTATAGCGGGGGCGGGCTATCAGTTCTTC	CAISIAGAGYQFF
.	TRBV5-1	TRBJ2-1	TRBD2	TGCGCCAGCAGCTTCGGACTAGCGGTGTTCTACAATGAGCAGTTCTTC	CASSFGLAVFYNEQFF
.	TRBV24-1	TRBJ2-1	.	TGTGCCACCAGTGATTCTAAACGGGACAACAATGAGCAGTTCTTC	CATSDSKRDNNEQFF
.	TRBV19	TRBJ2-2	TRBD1	TGTGCCAGTCGGACAGGGGGATTAGGCACCGGGGAGCTGTTTTTT	CASRTGGLGTGELFF
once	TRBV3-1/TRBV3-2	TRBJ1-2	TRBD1	TGTGCCAGCAGCCTACAGACAGGGAAGAATGGTGGCTACACCTTC	CASSLQTGKNGGYTF
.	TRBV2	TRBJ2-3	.	TGTGCCAGCCCCAGAGACACAGATACGCAGTATTTT	CASPRDTDTQYF
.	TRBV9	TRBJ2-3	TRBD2	TGTGCCAGCAGCGTAGCGATAGCGGGAGACACAGATACGCAGTATTTT	CASSVAIAGDTDTQYF
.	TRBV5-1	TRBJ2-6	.	TGCGCCAGCAGCTTGGAAGTTGTACAGGGGGCCAACGTCCTGACTTTC	CASSLEVVQGANVLTF
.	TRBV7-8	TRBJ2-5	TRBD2	TGTGCCAGCAGTTTTGACCGGACTAGCGGGGGCCAAGAGACCCAGTACTTC	CASSFDRTSGGQETQYF
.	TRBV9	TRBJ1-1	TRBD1	TGTGCCAGCAGCGCTACCGGGACAGGGTCGGACACTGAAGCTTTCTTT	CASSATGTGSDTEAFF
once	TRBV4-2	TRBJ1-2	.	TGTGCCAGCAGCCAAGATCGGACGGAAAACTATGGCTACACCTTC	CASSQDRTENYGYTF
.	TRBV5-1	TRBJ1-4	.	TGCGCCAGCAGCCCCGAGGCAGGAAAAAATGAAAAACTGTTTTTT	CASSPEAGKNEKLFF
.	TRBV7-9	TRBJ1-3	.	TGTGCCTCTGCACGGGGGGCGTTCGGAAACACCATATATTTT	CASARGAFGNTIYF
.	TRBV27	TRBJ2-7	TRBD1	TGTGCCAGCAGTCCCGGACAGGGTTGGGGCTACGAGCAGTACTTC	CASSPGQGWGYEQYF
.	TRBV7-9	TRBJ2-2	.	TGTGCCAGCAGCCCCCGGCCCGGGAAAACTAACACCGGGGAGCTGTTTTTT	CASSPRPGKTNTGELFF
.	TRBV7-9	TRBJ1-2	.	TGTGCCAGCAGCTTCCGGGACACGAATTATGGCTACACCTTC	CASSFRDTNYGYTF
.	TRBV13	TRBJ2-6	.	TGTGCCAGCAGCTTCGGGACACTCCGTACCTCTGGGGCCAACGTCCTGACTTTC	CASSFGTLRTSGANVLTF
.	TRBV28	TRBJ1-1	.	TGTGCCAGCCGGAAGCCTATGAACACTGAAGCTTTCTTT	CASRKPMNTEAFF
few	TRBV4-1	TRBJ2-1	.	TGCGCCAGCAGCCGGGGAGCGGCCCCGTACAATGAGCAGTTCTTC	CASSRGAAPYNEQFF
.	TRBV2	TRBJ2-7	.	TGTGCCAGCACCGGACCATACGAGCAGTACTTC	CASTGPYEQYF
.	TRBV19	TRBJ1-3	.	TGTGCCAGTAGTTCGACCCGGGCCTCCTCTGGAAACACCATATATTTT	CASSSTRASSGNTIYF
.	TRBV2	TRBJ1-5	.	TGTGCCAGCAGTGGGTCCGCCGGCAATCAGCCCCAGCATTTT	CASSGSAGNQPQHF
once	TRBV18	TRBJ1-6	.	TGTGCCAGCTCACCACAGATTGGGACGGGCAGCTCCTATAATTCACCCCTCCACTTT	CASSPQIGTGSSYNSPLHF
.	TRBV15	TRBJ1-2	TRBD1	TGTGCCACTGGACAGGGCGGTGACTATGGCTACACCTTC	CATGQGGDYGYTF
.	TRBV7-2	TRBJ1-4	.	TGTGCCAGCAGCTGGGGCAGGATTAATGAAAAACTGTTTTTT	CASSWGRINEKLFF
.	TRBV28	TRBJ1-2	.	TGTGCCAGCAAGGCGGGGTCGGACTATGGCTACACCTTC	CASKAGSDYGYTF
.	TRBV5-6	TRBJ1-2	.	TGTGCCAGCAGCTTGGGGCAGGGAGGCTACACCTTC	CASSLGQGGYTF
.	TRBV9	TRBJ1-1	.	TGTGCCAGCAGCGTAGGGTACACTGAAGCTTTCTTT	CASSVGYTEAFF
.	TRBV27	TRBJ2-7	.	TGTGCCACCAAGGCAGGGGCCAGCTACGAGCAGTACTTC	CATKAGASYEQYF
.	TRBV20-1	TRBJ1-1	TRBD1	TGCAGTGCGGACAGGGGCCTTGAAGCTTTCTTT	CSADRGLEAFF
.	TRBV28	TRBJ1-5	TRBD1	TGTGCCAGCAGTCCCTTTAGACAGGGGGAGACTCAGCCCCAGCATTTT	CASSPFRQGETQPQHF
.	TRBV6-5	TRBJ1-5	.	TGTGCCAGCAGAGGAATAGTTGTCCTGTTGCCCCAGCATTTT	CASRGIVVLLPQHF
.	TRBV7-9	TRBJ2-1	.	TGTGCCAGCAGCCCACGACTAGAAGATGATGAGCAGTTCTTC	CASSPRLEDDEQFF
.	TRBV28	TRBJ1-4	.	TGTGCCAGCTTGACAGGAGAGGGGCCCTATGAAAAACTGTTTTTT	CASLTGEGPYEKLFF
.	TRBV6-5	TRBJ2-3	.	TGTGCCTGCAGTTACTCCAAGACCCAAGATACGCAGTATTTT	CACSYSKTQDTQYF
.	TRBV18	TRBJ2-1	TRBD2	TGTGCCAGCTCACAGAGCGGGGCGGACAATGAGCAGTTCTTC	CASSQSGADNEQFF
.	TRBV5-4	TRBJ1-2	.	TGTGCCAGCACCCCAAAAGGGGAGGGGTATGGCTACACCTTC	CASTPKGEGYGYTF
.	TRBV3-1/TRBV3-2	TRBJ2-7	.	TGTGCCAGCAGCCAAGATGACAGCACGTACGAGCAGTACTTC	CASSQDDSTYEQYF
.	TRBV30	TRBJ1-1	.	TGTGCCTGGAGTGGAGGAGGGGCGGGGATCACTGAAGCTTTCTTT	CAWSGGGAGITEAFF
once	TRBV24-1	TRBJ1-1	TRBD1	TGTGCCACCAGACCAACAGGGGGCCGGACTGAAGCTTTCTTT	CATRPTGGRTEAFF
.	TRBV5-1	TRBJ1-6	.	TGCGCCAGCTCGCCCGACAGTAATTCACCCCTCCACTTT	CASSPDSNSPLHF
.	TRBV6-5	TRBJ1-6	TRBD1	TGTGCCAGCAGCCGGACAGGAACACCCCTCCACTTT	CASSRTGTPLHF
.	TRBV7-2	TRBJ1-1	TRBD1	TGTGCCAGCAGCTTGGGGACAGGGGCGAACACTGAAGCTTTCTTT	CASSLGTGANTEAFF
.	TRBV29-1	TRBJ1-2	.	TGCATCCGTTGGCGTGGCTACACCTTC	CIRWRGYTF
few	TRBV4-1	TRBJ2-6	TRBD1	TGCGCCAGCAGCCAGGGCCAGGGGGCTGGGGCCAACGTCCTGACTTTC	CASSQGQGAGANVLTF
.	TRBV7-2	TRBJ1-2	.	TGTGCCAGCAGCTTGGGGGTAGGTGGCTACACCTTC	CASSLGVGGYTF
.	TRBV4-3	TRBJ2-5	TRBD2	TGCGCCAGCAGCCACGGACTAGCGGGAGACCAGACCCAGTACTTC	CASSHGLAGDQTQYF
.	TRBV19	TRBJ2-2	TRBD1	TGTGCCAGTAGTACAGTGACAGGGTTCGGCACCGGGGAGCTGTTTTTT	CASSTVTGFGTGELFF
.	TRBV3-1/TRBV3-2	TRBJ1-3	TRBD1	TGTGCCAGCAGGGAAACAGGGGCTGGAAACACCATATATTTT	CASRETGAGNTIYF
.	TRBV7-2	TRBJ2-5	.	TGTGCCAGCAGCTTAGCTTGGGGACGACAAGAGACCCAGTACTTC	CASSLAWGRQETQYF
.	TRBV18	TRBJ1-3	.	TGTGCCAGCTCGCAACAGGGACAAGGAAACACCATATATTTT	CASSQQGQGNTIYF
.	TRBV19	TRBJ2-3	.	TGTGCCAGTAGTATAGTGGGGGGGACAGCGGATACGCAGTATTTT	CASSIVGGTADTQYF
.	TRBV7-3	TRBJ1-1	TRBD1	TGTGCCAGCAGCTTAACGGGACAGGGAATGAACACTGAAGCTTTCTTT	CASSLTGQGMNTEAFF
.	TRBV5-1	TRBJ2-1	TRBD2	TGCGCCAGCAGCCAGCAGACTAGCGGGAACAATGAGCAGTTCTTC	CASSQQTSGNNEQFF
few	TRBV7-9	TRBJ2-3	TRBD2	TGTGCCAGCAGCCGATTCAGACTAGCGGGGGGAAGGGATACGCAGTATTTT	CASSRFRLAGGRDTQYF
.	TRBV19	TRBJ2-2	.	TGTGCCAGTAGTTTGCAGGGACACACCGGGGAGCTGTTTTTT	CASSLQGHTGELFF
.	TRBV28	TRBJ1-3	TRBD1	TGTGCCAGCAGTCCGGAGAAGGAGACAGGGCGAAACACCATATATTTT	CASSPEKETGRNTIYF
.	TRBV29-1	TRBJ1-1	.	TGCAGCGTTGAGGGGAGCAGGGCGAACACTGAAGCTTTCTTT	CSVEGSRANTEAFF
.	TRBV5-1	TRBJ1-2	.	TGCGCCAGCAGCTTACCAGGGGTCGGCTATGGCTACACCTTC	CASSLPGVGYGYTF